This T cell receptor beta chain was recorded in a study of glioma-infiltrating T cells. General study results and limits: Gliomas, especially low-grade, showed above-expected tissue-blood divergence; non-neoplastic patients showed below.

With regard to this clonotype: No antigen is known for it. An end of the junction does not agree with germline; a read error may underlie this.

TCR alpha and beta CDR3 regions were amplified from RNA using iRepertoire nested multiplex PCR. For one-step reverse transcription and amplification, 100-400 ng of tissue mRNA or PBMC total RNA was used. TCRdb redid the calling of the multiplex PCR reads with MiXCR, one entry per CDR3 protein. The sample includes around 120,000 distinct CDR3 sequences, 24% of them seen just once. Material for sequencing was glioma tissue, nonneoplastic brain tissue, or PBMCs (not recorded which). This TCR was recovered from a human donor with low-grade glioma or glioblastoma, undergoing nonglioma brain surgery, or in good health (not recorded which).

This CDR3 is CASGLAGGDGETQYF. The DNA of the CDR3 is TGTGCCAGCGGCTTAGCAGGCGGTGATGGAGAGACCCAGTACTTC. The V gene is TRBV11-3, the J gene TRBJ2-5; D uncertain. This CDR3 comprises 15 residues. Germline CDR1 reads SGHNT; CDR2 reads YENEEA.